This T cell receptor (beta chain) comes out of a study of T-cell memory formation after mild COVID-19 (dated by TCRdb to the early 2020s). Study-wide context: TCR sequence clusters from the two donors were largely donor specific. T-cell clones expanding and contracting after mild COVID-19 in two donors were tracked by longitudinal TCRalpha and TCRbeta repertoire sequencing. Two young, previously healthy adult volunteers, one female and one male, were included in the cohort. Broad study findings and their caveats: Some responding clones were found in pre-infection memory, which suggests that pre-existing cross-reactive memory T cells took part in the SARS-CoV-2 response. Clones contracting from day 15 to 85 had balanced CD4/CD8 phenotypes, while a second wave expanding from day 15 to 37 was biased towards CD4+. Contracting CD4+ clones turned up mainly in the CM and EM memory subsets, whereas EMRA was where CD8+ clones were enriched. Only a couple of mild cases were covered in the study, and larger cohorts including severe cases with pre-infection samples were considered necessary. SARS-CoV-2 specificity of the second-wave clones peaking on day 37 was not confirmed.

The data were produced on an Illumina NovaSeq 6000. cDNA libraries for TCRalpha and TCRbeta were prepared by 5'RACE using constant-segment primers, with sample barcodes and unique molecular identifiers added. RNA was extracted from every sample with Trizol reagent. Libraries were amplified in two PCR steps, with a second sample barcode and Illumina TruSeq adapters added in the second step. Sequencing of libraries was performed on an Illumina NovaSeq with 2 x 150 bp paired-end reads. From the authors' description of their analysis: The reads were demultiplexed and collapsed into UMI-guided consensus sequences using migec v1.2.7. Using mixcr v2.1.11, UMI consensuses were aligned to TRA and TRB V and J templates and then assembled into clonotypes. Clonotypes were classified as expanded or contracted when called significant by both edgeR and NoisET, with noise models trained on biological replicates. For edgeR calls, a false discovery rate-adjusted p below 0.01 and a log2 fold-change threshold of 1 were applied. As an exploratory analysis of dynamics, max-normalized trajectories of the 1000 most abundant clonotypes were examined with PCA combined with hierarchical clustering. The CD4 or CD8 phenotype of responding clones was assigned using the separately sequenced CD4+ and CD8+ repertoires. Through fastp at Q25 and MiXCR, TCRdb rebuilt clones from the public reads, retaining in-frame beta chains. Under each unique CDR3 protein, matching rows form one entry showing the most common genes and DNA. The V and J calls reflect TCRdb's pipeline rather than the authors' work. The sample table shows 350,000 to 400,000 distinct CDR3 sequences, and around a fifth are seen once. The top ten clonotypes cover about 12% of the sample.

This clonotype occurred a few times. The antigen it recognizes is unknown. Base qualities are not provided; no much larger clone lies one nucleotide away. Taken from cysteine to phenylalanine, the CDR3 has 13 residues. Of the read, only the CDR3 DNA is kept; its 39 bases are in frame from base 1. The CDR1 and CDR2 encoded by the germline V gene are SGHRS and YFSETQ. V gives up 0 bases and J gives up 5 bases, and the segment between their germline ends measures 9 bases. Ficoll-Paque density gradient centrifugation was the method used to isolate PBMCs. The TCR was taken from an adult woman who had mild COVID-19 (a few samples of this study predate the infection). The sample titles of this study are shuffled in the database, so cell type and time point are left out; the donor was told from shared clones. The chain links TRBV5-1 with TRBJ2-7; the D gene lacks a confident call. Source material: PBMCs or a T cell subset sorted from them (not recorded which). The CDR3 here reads CASSLGSLDEQYF. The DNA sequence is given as TGCGCCAGCAGCTTGGGGTCATTGGACGAGCAGTACTTC.